Listed below are T cell receptor beta chains from one sample, sequenced in a study of blood T cell repertoires in COVID-19. TCRdb's table, derived via immunoSEQ multiplex PCR, lists solely in-frame clones and lacks some. The sample shows 150,000 to 200,000 clones, more than 75% of them seen only once. Input material: peripheral blood. These receptors were taken from a man between 65 and 85 years old with acute or convalescent COVID-19. Both conserved end residues are trimmed from each CDR3. Fields, in order: V gene, J gene, CDR3 protein.

TRBV6-5	TRBJ2-7	ASWRERSYEQY
TRBV11-2	TRBJ1-2	ASSPHQTGAYGYT
TRBV29-1	TRBJ1-4	SVGGRWGGKLF
TRBV3-1/TRBV3-2	TRBJ2-1	ASSQDKNEQF
TRBV10-1	TRBJ1-1	ASIHRRGAF
TRBV15	TRBJ2-5	ATSRAQETQY
TRBV5-5	TRBJ2-1	ASSLGAGGPGEQF
TRBV28	TRBJ2-7	ASSHPSGQKGEQY
TRBV4-3	TRBJ1-6	ASSRTPGSGSYNSPLH
TRBV5-1	TRBJ1-1	ASSLSNTEAF